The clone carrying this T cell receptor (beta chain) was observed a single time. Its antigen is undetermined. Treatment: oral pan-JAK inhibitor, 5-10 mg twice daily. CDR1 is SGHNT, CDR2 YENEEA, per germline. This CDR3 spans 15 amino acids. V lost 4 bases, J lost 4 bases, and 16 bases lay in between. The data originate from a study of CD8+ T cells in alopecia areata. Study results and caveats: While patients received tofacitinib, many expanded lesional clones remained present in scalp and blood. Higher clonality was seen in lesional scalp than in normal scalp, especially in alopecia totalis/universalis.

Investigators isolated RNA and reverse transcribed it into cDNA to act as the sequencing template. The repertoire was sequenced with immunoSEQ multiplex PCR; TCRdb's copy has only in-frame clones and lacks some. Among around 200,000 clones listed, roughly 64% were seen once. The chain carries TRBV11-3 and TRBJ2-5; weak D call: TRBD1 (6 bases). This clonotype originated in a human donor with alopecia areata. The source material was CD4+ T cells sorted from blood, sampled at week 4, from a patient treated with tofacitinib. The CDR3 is CASSSGQFRGETQYF. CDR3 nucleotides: TGTGCCAGCAGCTCCGGTCAATTCAGGGGAGAGACCCAGTACTTC.